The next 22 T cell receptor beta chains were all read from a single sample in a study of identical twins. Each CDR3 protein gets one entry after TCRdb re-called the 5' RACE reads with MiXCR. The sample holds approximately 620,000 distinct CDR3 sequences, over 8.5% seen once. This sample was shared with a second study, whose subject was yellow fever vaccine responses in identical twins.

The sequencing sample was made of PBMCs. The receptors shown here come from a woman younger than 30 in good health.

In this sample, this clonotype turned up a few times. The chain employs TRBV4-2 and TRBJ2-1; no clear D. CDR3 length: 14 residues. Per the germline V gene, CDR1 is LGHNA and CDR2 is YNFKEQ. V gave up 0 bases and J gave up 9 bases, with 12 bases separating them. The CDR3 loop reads CASSQDRLDGEQFF. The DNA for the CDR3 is TGTGCCAGCAGCCAAGATAGGCTAGATGGTGAGCAGTTCTTC.

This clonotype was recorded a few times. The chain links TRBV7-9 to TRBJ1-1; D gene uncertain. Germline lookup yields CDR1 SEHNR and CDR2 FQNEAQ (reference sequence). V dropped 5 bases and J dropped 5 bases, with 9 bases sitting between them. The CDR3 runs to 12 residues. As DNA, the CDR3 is TGTGCCAGCAGCCATGGGGTAACTGAAGCTTTCTTT. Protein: CASSHGVTEAFF.

The CDR3 reads CASSAGGPAYEQYF. Written as DNA, the CDR3 is TGTGCCAGCAGTGCGGGGGGACCTGCCTACGAGCAGTACTTC. The rearrangement uses TRBV25-1 and TRBJ2-7; 7 bases map to TRBD2. The CDR3 is made up of 14 amino acids. Trimming at V came to 4 bases and at J to 2 bases, leaving 5 bases not matched to a gene. The germline CDR1 and CDR2 sequences are MGHDK and SYGVNS.

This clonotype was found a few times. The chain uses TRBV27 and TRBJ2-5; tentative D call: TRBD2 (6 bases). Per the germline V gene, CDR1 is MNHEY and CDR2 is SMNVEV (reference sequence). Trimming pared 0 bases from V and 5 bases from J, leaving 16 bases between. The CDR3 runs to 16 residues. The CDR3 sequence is CASSLSSGGDEETQYF. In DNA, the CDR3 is TGTGCCAGCAGTTTATCTAGCGGTGGTGATGAGGAGACCCAGTACTTC.

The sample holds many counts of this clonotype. The CDR3: CASSDTLPGEQFF. CDR3 bases: TGTGCCAGCAGCGACACCTTACCTGGTGAGCAGTTCTTC. The chain has TRBV6-4 and TRBJ2-1; D gene uncertain. The germline CDR1 and CDR2 sequences are MRHNA and SNTAGT. With 6 bases removed from V and 9 bases from J, the gap between germline ends came to 15 bases. The CDR3 totals 13 residues.

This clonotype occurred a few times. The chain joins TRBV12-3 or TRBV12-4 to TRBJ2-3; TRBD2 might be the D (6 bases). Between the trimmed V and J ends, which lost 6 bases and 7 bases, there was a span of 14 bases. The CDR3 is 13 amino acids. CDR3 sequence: CASSPVGGNTQYF. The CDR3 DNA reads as TGTGCCAGCAGCCCCGTGGGAGGTAATACGCAGTATTTT.

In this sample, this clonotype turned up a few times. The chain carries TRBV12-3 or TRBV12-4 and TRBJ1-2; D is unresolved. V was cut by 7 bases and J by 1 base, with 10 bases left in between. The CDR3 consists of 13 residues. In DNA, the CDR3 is TGTGCCAGCACCCGAATCCTTAACTATGGCTACACCTTC. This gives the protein CASTRILNYGYTF.

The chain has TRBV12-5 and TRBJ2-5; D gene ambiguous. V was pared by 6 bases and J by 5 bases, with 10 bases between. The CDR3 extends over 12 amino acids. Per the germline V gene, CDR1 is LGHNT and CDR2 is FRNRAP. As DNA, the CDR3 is TGTGCTAGTGGCCTCTCACGGGAGACCCAGTACTTC. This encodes CASGLSRETQYF.

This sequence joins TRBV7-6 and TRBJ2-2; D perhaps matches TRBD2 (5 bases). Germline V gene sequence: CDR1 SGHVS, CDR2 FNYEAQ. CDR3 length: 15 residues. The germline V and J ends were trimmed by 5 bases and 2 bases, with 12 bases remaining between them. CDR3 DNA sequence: TGTGCCAGCAGCCGAGATGGACTTAACACCGGGGAGCTGTTTTTT. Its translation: CASSRDGLNTGELFF.

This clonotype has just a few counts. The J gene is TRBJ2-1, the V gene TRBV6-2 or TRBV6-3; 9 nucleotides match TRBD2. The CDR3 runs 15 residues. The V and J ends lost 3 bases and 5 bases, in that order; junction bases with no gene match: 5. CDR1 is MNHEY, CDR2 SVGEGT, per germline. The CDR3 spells CASSYRREGNNEQFF. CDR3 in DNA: TGTGCCAGCAGTTATCGGCGGGAGGGAAACAATGAGCAGTTCTTC.

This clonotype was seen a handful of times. The CDR3 is CASSYGIEQYF. For the CDR3, the DNA is TGTGCCAGCAGTTACGGGATCGAGCAGTACTTC. The chain couples TRBV12-3 or TRBV12-4 to TRBJ2-7; possibly TRBD2 for D (5 bases). The CDR3 is 11 amino acids. Trimming removed 4 bases at V and 6 bases at J, with 7 bases between.

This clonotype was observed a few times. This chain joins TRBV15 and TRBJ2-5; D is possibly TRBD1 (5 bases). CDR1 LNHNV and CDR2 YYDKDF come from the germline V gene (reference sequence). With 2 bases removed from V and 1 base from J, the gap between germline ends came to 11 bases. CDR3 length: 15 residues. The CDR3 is CATSRNPDSQETQYF. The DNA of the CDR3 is TGTGCCACCAGCAGAAACCCCGACAGCCAAGAGACCCAGTACTTC.

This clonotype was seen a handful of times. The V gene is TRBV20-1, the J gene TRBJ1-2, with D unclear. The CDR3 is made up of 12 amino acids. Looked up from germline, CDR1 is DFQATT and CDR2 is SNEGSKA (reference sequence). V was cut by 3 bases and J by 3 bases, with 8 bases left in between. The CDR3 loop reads CSARGGYYGYTF. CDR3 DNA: TGCAGTGCTAGGGGAGGTTACTATGGCTACACCTTC.

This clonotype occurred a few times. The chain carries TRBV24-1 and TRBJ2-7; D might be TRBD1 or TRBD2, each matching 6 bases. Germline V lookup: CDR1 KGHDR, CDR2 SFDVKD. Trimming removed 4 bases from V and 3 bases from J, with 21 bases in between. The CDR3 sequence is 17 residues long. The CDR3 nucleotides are TGTGCCACCAGTGACGCCAGGGGAGGCCATGCGGACTACGAGCAGTACTTC. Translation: CATSDARGGHADYEQYF.

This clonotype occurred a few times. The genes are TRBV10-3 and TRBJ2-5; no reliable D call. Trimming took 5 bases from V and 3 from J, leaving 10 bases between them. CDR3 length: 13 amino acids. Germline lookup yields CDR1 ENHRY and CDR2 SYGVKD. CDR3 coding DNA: TGTGCCATCAGTCTATTGGGCGAAGAGACCCAGTACTTC. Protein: CAISLLGEETQYF.

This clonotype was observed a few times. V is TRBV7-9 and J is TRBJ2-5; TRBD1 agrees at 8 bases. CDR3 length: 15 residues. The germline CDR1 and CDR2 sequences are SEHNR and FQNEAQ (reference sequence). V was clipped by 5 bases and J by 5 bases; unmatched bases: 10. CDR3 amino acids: CASSPPPGQDETQYF. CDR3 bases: TGTGCCAGCAGCCCTCCACCGGGACAGGATGAGACCCAGTACTTC.

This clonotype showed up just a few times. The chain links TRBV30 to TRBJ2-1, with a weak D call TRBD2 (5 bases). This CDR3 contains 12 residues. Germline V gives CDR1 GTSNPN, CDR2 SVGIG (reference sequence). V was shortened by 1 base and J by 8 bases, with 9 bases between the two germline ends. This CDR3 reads CAWSDRGDEQFF. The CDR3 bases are TGTGCCTGGAGTGATCGGGGAGATGAGCAGTTCTTC.

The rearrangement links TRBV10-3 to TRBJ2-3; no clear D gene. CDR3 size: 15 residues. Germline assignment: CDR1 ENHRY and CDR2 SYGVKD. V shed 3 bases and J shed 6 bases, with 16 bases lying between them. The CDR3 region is CAISDAGKVGDTQYF. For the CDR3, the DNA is TGTGCCATCAGTGACGCCGGAAAAGTAGGGGATACGCAGTATTTT.

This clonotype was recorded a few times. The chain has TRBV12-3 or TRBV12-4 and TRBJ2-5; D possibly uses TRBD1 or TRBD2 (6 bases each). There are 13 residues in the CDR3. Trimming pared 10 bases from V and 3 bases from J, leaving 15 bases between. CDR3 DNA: TGTGCCACCAAAGAGGGGGGAGAAGAGACCCAGTACTTC. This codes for CATKEGGEETQYF.

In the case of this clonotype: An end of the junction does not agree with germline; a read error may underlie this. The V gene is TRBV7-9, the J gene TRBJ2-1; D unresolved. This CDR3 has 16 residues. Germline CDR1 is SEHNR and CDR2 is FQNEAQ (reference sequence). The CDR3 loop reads CASSQAAVRARDELFF. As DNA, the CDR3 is TGTGCCAGCAGCCAGGCGGCTGTCCGGGCAAGGGATGAGCTGTTCTTC.

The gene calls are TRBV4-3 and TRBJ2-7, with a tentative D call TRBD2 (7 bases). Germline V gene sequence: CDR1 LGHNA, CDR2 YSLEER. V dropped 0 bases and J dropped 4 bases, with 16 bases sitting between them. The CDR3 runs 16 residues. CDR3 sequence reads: CASSQDEGGGSYEQYF. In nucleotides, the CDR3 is TGCGCCAGCAGCCAAGATGAGGGAGGGGGTTCATACGAGCAGTACTTC.

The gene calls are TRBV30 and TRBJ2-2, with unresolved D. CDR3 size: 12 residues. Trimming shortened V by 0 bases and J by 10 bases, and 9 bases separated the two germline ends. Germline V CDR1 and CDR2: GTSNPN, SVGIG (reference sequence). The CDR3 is CAWSVGWLELFF. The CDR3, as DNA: TGTGCCTGGAGTGTAGGGTGGTTGGAGCTGTTTTTT.